These 29 T cell receptor beta chains came from one sample sequenced in a study of cytomegalovirus exposure and HLA in healthy donors. The PCR employed 60 Vbeta primers together with 13 Jbeta primers. This table comes from immunoSEQ multiplex PCR, and its TCRdb copy is limited to in-frame clones, with some not included. Recorded here are about 170,000 clones; the top ten clones represent less than 0.95%. Sequencing was performed on PBMCs. These receptors came from a woman younger than 35 in good health and CMV-seropositive.

V and J are TRBV2 and TRBJ2-5; D perhaps matches TRBD1 (5 bases). The closer fit of TRBJ2-7 to the DNA end suggests the J call may be wrong. The CDR3 is made up of 11 amino acids. Germline V CDR1 and CDR2: SNHLY, FYNNEI. The CDR3 coding sequence is TGTGCCAGCAGAGACAGATACGAGCAGTACTTC. Protein sequence: CASRDRYEQYF.

The genes are TRBV6-1 and TRBJ2-3; TRBD2 aligns across 9 bases. V gave up 9 bases and J gave up 0 bases; unmatched junction bases: 4. The CDR3 has 14 residues. Germline values: CDR1 MNHNS, CDR2 SASEGT. CDR3 nucleotides: TGTGCCAGTTCTAGCGGGATAAGCACAGATACGCAGTATTTT. Translation gives CASSSGISTDTQYF.

The chain links TRBV30 to TRBJ2-5; D is undetermined. Germline CDR1 reads GTSNPN; CDR2 reads SVGIG (reference sequence). V was cut by 5 bases and J by 5 bases, with 12 bases left in between. CDR3 length equals 12 residues. The chain's CDR3 is CAWANPWETQYF. As DNA, the CDR3 is TGTGCCTGGGCTAACCCCTGGGAGACCCAGTACTTC.

J is TRBJ2-5 and V is TRBV15, with 7 bases fitting TRBD2. The CDR3 spans 15 residues. V trimming: 3 bases; J trimming: 1 base; junction bases outside the gene matches: 5. Germline CDR1 is LNHNV and CDR2 is YYDKDF (reference sequence). The CDR3 here is CATSSSRGSQETQYF. The CDR3 region has the DNA TGTGCCACCAGCAGTTCCCGCGGGAGCCAAGAGACCCAGTACTTC.

This chain joins TRBV4-2 and TRBJ2-3, with D maybe TRBD2 (5 bases). There are 17 residues in the CDR3. Germline V CDR1 and CDR2: LGHNA, YNFKEQ. With 0 bases removed from V and 3 bases from J, the gap between germline ends came to 16 bases. CDR3 loop: CASSQEEDPRQTDTQYF. CDR3 nucleotides: TGTGCCAGCAGCCAAGAGGAGGATCCACGGCAAACAGATACGCAGTATTTT.

As regards this clone: The junction departs from the called germline gene at one end, perhaps through a read error. V and J are TRBV5-4 and TRBJ2-2; TRBD2 is a possible D gene (5 bases). The germline V gene encodes CDR1 SGHNT and CDR2 YYREEE (reference sequence). The CDR3 spans 17 residues. CDR3: CASTLEYSVPNTGELFF. DNA for the CDR3: TGTGCCAGCACCTTGGAGTATAGCGTACCGAACACCGGGGAGCTGTTTTTT. Drawing the rest from reference TRBV5-4 and TRBJ2-2, the complete variable domain is ETGVTQSPTHLIKTRGQQVTLRCSSQSGHNTVSWYQQALGQGPQFIFQYYREEENGRGNFPPRFSGLQFPNYSSELNVNALELDDSALYLCASTLEYSVPNTGELFFGEGSRLTVL.

The gene calls are TRBV5-1 and TRBJ2-7, with 13 bases fitting TRBD2. V lost 4 bases to trimming and J lost 2 bases; unmatched junction nucleotides: 6. The V gene's germline CDR1 is SGHRS and CDR2 YFSETQ. The CDR3 is 16 amino acids. The CDR3 is CASSPGLAGVTYEQYF. The CDR3 bases are TGCGCCAGCAGCCCCGGACTAGCGGGGGTAACCTACGAGCAGTACTTC.

This chain connects TRBV15 to TRBJ2-5, with D maybe TRBD2 (5 bases). The last part of the DNA fits TRBJ2-7 better; the J call may be wrong. CDR3 length: 15 residues. The germline CDR1 and CDR2 sequences are LNHNV and YYDKDF (reference sequence). In DNA form, the CDR3 reads TGTGCCACCTCTCGGGGTGTAGGCTTTGGCTACGAGCAGTACTTC. It codes for CATSRGVGFGYEQYF.

The chain links TRBV20-1 to TRBJ1-1; no clear D gene. Germline loops: CDR1 DFQATT, CDR2 SNEGSKA (reference sequence). The CDR3 covers 9 residues. In nucleotides, the CDR3 is TGCAGCGTGAACACTGAAGCTTTCTTT. Its protein product is CSVNTEAFF.

This rearrangement joins TRBV5-4 to TRBJ2-7; TRBD1 aligns across 7 bases. J was trimmed by 3 bases and V by 3 bases; bases with no gene match: 12. This CDR3 has 16 amino acids. CDR1 SGHNT and CDR2 YYREEE come from the germline V gene (reference sequence). CDR3 sequence: CASSWDQGQAHYEQYF. For the CDR3, the DNA is TGTGCCAGCAGCTGGGATCAAGGACAGGCGCACTACGAGCAGTACTTC. The full variable domain, completed using reference TRBV5-4 and TRBJ2-7, is ETGVTQSPTHLIKTRGQQVTLRCSSQSGHNTVSWYQQALGQGPQFIFQYYREEENGRGNFPPRFSGLQFPNYSSELNVNALELDDSALYLCASSWDQGQAHYEQYFGPGTRLTVT.

This chain uses TRBV7-2 with TRBJ1-2; TRBD1 matches at 7 bases. Germline V gives CDR1 SGHTA, CDR2 FQGNSA. Trimming removed 1 base from V and 4 bases from J; junction bases left unmatched: 9. The CDR3 contains 16 residues. CDR3 bases: TGTGCCAGCAGCTTAGGACAGGGTGCTATGGGCTATGGCTACACCTTC. Translation: CASSLGQGAMGYGYTF.

The V gene is TRBV5-1, the J gene TRBJ2-7, with 13 bases lining up with TRBD2. CDR1 is SGHRS, CDR2 YFSETQ, per germline. The CDR3 consists of 15 residues. V lost 3 bases, J lost 7 bases, and 7 bases stayed unmatched. The CDR3 DNA reads TGCGCCAGCAGCTCGACTAGCGGGGGGCCTGGGGAGCAGTACTTC. Encoded protein: CASSSTSGGPGEQYF.

Here the CDR3 reads CASSHLTTGDNSPLHF. CDR3 sequence (DNA): TGCGCCAGCAGCCACTTAACGACAGGAGATAATTCACCCCTCCACTTT. The rearrangement uses TRBV4-1 and TRBJ1-6, with D possibly being TRBD1 (6 bases). The CDR3 runs to 16 residues. Per the germline V gene, CDR1 is MGHRA and CDR2 is YSYEKL. The ends were cut back, 3 bases at V and 5 bases at J, with 14 bases in the middle.

The rearrangement joins TRBV28 to TRBJ1-3; perhaps TRBD1 as D (6 bases). Trimming left V 4 bases short and J 4 bases short, with 17 bases between. Germline V gives CDR1 MDHEN, CDR2 SYDVKM. CDR3 length equals 16 residues. The CDR3 protein is CASSWLQGSSGNTIYF. Written as DNA, the CDR3 is TGTGCCAGCAGTTGGTTACAGGGTAGTAGCGGAAACACCATATATTTT.

This rearrangement joins TRBV11-3 to TRBJ2-5; weak D call: TRBD1 (6 bases). This CDR3 comprises 17 residues. The germline gives CDR1 SGHNT, CDR2 YENEEA. Trimming took off 2 bases at V and 1 base at J, with 17 bases between the two ends. The DNA of the CDR3 is TGTGCCAGCAGCTTAAGCTGGGACCAGGGGAGCCAAGAGACCCAGTACTTC. Amino acids: CASSLSWDQGSQETQYF.

The chain joins TRBV6-5 to TRBJ1-4; perhaps TRBD1 as D (6 bases). The germline V gene encodes CDR1 MNHEY and CDR2 SVGAGI. Trimming removed 5 bases from V and 7 bases from J, with 17 bases in between. The CDR3 is 15 amino acids. The CDR3 loop is CASSPTQGYGEKLFF. The DNA of the CDR3 is TGTGCCAGCAGTCCTACACAGGGTTACGGTGAAAAACTGTTTTTT.

V usage is TRBV5-1 and J usage is TRBJ2-1; 13 positions agree with TRBD2. Germline assignment: CDR1 SGHRS and CDR2 YFSETQ. This CDR3 spans 15 amino acids. V gave up 3 bases and J gave up 5 bases; unmatched junction bases: 2. This chain's CDR3 is CASSSTSGGDNEQFF. DNA of the CDR3: TGCGCCAGCAGCTCCACTAGCGGGGGGGACAATGAGCAGTTCTTC.

The chain combines TRBV11-3 with TRBJ2-5, with a tentative D call TRBD1 (5 bases). The CDR3 length is 13 residues. Trimming cost V 5 bases and J 5 bases, with 12 bases left between them. Germline CDR1 is SGHNT and CDR2 is YENEEA. DNA for the CDR3: TGTGCCAGCAGCCCAAAGGCAGGGGAGACCCAGTACTTC. Its translation is CASSPKAGETQYF. The whole variable domain, filled in from reference TRBV11-3 and TRBJ2-5, reads EAGVVQSPRYKIIEKKQPVAFWCNPISGHNTLYWYLQNLGQGPELLIRYENEEAVDDSQLPKDRFSAERLKGVDSTLKIQPAELGDSAVYLCASSPKAGETQYFGPGTRLLVL.

The chain carries TRBV25-1 and TRBJ1-6; D not certain. Germline values: CDR1 MGHDK, CDR2 SYGVNS. This CDR3 has 12 residues. V was pared by 2 bases and J by 7 bases, with 3 bases between. The chain's CDR3 is CASSEVNSPLHF. CDR3 coding DNA: TGTGCCAGCAGTGAAGTAAATTCACCCCTCCACTTT.

DNA of the CDR3: TGTGCCAGCTCCCAGATCGGGACAGTTATGAACACTGAAGCTTTCTTT. This translates into CASSQIGTVMNTEAFF. The J gene is TRBJ1-1, the V gene TRBV18; 7 bases align to TRBD1. The trim removed 6 bases at V and 0 bases at J, leaving 10 bases unmatched. Germline V CDR1 and CDR2: KGHSH, LQKENI. The CDR3 covers 16 residues.

This chain links TRBV5-5 with TRBJ2-2, with TRBD1 matching over 9 bases. V trimming: 3 bases; J trimming: 7 bases; junction bases outside the gene matches: 4. Germline-derived CDR1 and CDR2 are SGHKS and YYEKEE (reference sequence). There are 14 residues in the CDR3. The CDR3 region is CASSWTGVDGELFF. The CDR3 DNA sequence: TGTGCCAGCAGCTGGACAGGGGTTGACGGGGAGCTGTTTTTT. Looking up the rest from reference TRBV5-5 and TRBJ2-2 gives the full variable domain: DAGVTQSPTHLIKTRGQQVTLRCSPISGHKSVSWYQQVLGQGPQFIFQYYEKEERGRGNFPDRFSARQFPNYSSELNVNALLLGDSALYLCASSWTGVDGELFFGEGSRLTVL.

This chain connects TRBV7-6 to TRBJ2-5; unclear D gene. The CDR3 sequence is 11 residues long. Germline assignment: CDR1 SGHVS and CDR2 FNYEAQ. The V end lost 4 bases, the J end lost 5 bases, and 5 bases lay between the germline ends. The CDR3: CASSSRETQYF. In DNA, the CDR3 is TGTGCCAGCAGCTCCCGGGAGACCCAGTACTTC. The variable domain in full, with the rest retrieved from reference TRBV7-6 and TRBJ2-5, is GAGVSQSPRYKVTKRGQDVALRCDPISGHVSLYWYRQALGQGPEFLTYFNYEAQQDKSGLPNDRFSAERPEGSISTLTIQRTEQRDSAMYRCASSSRETQYFGPGTRLLVL.

For the CDR3, the DNA is TGTGCCAGCGAAGGGGCCTCCTACGAGCAGTACTTC. Translating gives CASEGASYEQYF. This chain links TRBV6-1 with TRBJ2-5, with a weak D call TRBD1 (5 bases). The J call may not be correct, given that the DNA end is closer to TRBJ2-7. Germline CDR1 reads MNHNS; CDR2 reads SASEGT. The CDR3 is 12 residues long.

This rearrangement joins TRBV2 to TRBJ2-1; 8 bases map to TRBD2. Germline lookup yields CDR1 SNHLY and CDR2 FYNNEI. This CDR3 is 17 amino acids long. The junction had 14 bases not matched to a gene; V was cut back by 8 bases and J by 2 bases. CDR3 amino acids: CASQASGLRNPYNEQFF. DNA for the CDR3: TGTGCCAGCCAGGCTAGCGGGCTACGTAACCCCTACAATGAGCAGTTCTTC.

This rearrangement joins TRBV5-6 to TRBJ1-5; D uncertain. V shed 4 bases and J shed 3 bases, with 14 bases lying between them. Germline V gene sequence: CDR1 SGHDT, CDR2 YYEEEE. CDR3 size: 15 residues. Here the CDR3 reads CASSRVGLVNQPQHF. CDR3 in DNA: TGTGCCAGCAGCCGGGTCGGGTTGGTCAATCAGCCCCAGCATTTT. Filled out from reference TRBV5-6 and TRBJ1-5, the complete variable domain reads DAGVTQSPTHLIKTRGQQVTLRCSPKSGHDTVSWYQQALGQGPQFIFQYYEEEERQRGNFPDRFSGHQFPNYSSELNVNALLLGDSALYLCASSRVGLVNQPQHFGDGTRLSIL.

V and J are TRBV5-1 and TRBJ2-7; possibly TRBD1 for D (6 bases). This CDR3 has 13 residues. Trimming pared 4 bases from V and 4 bases from J, leaving 12 bases between. From germline, CDR1 is SGHRS and CDR2 YFSETQ. This CDR3 is CASSLTGLYEQYF. CDR3 coding DNA: TGCGCCAGCAGCCTTACAGGGCTTTACGAGCAGTACTTC.

V usage is TRBV14 and J usage is TRBJ1-1; tentatively, D is TRBD1 (6 bases). Germline CDR1 SGHDN, CDR2 FVKESK. The ends were cut back, 8 bases at V and 5 bases at J, with 18 bases in the middle. There are 14 residues in the CDR3. The CDR3: CASQSGGARTEAFF. The CDR3 DNA reads TGTGCCAGCCAGAGTGGGGGGGCGAGAACTGAAGCTTTCTTT. The whole variable domain, remainder taken from reference TRBV14 and TRBJ1-1, is EAGVTQFPSHSVIEKGQTVTLRCDPISGHDNLYWYRRVMGKEIKFLLHFVKESKQDESGMPNNRFLAERTGGTYSTLKVQPAELEDSGVYFCASQSGGARTEAFFGQGTRLTVV.

The rearrangement joins TRBV13 to TRBJ1-1, with D tentatively TRBD1 (6 bases). The V and J ends lost 2 bases and 0 bases respectively, with 13 bases between them. The CDR3 contains 16 residues. CDR1 is PRHDT and CDR2 is FYEKMQ in the germline V gene (reference sequence). The chain's CDR3 is CASSLSGHGMNTEAFF. CDR3 nucleotides: TGTGCCAGCAGCTTATCGGGACACGGAATGAACACTGAAGCTTTCTTT.

Remarks on this clone: At the DNA level, this CDR3 is encoded by other sequences in the same sample as well. This chain uses TRBV5-1 with TRBJ1-1; D is perhaps TRBD1 (5 bases). The CDR3 consists of 13 residues. The V gene lost 2 bases and the J gene lost 3 bases, with 8 bases spanning the gap. Per the germline V gene, CDR1 is SGHRS and CDR2 is YFSETQ. CDR3 nucleotide sequence: TGCGCCAGCAGCTTCGGGGGGGACACTGAAGCTTTCTTT. This sequence encodes CASSFGGDTEAFF.